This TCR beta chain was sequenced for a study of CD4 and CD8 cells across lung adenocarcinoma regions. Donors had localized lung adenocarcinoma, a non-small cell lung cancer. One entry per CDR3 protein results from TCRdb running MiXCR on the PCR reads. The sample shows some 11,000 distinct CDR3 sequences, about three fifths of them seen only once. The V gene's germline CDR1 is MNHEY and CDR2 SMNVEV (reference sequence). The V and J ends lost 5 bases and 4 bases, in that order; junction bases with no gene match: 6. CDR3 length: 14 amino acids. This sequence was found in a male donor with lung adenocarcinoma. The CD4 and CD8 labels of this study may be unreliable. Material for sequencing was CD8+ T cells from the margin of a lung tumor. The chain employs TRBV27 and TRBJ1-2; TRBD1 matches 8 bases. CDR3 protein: CASSPTGEGYGYTF. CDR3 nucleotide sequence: TGTGCCAGCAGTCCGACAGGGGAGGGCTATGGCTACACCTTC.